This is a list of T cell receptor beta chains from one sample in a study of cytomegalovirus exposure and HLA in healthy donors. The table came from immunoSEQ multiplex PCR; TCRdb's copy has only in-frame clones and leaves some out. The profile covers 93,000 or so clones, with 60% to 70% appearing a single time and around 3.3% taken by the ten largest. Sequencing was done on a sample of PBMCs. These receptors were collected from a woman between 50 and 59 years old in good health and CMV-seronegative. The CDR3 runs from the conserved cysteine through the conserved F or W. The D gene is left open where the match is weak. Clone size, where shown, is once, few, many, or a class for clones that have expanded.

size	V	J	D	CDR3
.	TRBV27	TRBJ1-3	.	CASSLYAAEYGIGNTIYF
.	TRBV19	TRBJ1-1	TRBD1	CASSIVGTGASGTEAFF
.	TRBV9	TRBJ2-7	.	CASSVGFREIPYEQYF
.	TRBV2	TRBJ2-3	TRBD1	CASNAQGAASTDTQYF
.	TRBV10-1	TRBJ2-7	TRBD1	CASSESIKEDREREQYF
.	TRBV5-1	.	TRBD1	CASSLETGADEQYF
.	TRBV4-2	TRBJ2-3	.	CASSQDLRRDTQYF
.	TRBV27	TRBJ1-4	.	CASSLRIGQPGVTNEKLFF
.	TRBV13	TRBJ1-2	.	CASSSRGSILGYTF
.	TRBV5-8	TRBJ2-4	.	CASSLTGKDIQYF
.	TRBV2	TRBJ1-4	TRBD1	CASMDRGNEKLFF
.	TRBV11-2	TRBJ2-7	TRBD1	CASSRDRGSFYEQYF
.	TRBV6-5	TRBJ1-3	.	CASSPSSGNTIYF
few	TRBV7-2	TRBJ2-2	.	CASSAEGGLNTGELFF
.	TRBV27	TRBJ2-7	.	CASSTQGGYEQYF
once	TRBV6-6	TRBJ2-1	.	CASSYRPPSSYNEQFF
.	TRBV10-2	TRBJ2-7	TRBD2	CASRAAGVYEQYF
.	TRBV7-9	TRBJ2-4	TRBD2	CASSSGLGTNIQYF
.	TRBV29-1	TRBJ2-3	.	CSGRRTDTQYF
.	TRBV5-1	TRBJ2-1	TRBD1	CASSPRTGNNEQFF
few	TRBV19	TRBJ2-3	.	CASSIQDSVDTQYF
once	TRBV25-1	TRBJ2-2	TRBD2	CASSEWTSGGHTGELFF
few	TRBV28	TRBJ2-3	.	CASSFPGGGTDTQYF
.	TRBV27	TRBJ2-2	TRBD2	CASSLWAGGVSTGELFF
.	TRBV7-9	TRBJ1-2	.	CASSLGATYGYTF
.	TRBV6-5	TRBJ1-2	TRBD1	CASSSRFTGGVHGYTF
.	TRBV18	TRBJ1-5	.	CASSPKAFDQPQHF
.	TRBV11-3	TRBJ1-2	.	CASSSNWAYGYTF
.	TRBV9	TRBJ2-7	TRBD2	CASSVEPSGSGEQYF
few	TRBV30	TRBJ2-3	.	CAWGPSTDTQYF
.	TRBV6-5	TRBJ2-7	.	CASSYRGNEQYF
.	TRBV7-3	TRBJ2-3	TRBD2	CASSSKAPGTSRTSTDTQYF
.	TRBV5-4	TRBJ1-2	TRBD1	CASSLPGQGAYGYTF
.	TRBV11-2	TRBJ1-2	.	CASSLDGYGYTF
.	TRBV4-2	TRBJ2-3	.	CASSQGNPYGSGADTQYF
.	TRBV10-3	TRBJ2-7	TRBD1	CAISVGTGVSYEQYF
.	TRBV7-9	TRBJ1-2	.	CASSLERASYTF
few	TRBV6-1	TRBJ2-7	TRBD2	CASSEVGTSGDEQYF
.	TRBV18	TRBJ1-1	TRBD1	CASSPGQAETEAFF
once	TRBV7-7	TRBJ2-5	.	CASSSGVETQYF
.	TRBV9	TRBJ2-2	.	CASTGVFTGELFF
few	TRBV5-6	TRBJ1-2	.	CASSSVYGYTF
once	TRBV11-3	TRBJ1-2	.	CASSPGVLSLGGYTF
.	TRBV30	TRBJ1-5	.	CAWSLRGNQPQHF
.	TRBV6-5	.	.	CASSYSIGHQTYEQYF
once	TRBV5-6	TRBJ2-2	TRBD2	CASSYRLAGANTGELFF
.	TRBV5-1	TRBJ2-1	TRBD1	CASSLIDRDLNEQFF
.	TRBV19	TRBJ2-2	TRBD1	CASSRGQTAGELFF
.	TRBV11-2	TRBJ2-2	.	CASSPRPHRSETGELFF
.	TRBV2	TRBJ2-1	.	CASSLRGRSYNEQFF
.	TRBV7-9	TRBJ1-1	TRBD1	CASSYPGQRNTEAFF
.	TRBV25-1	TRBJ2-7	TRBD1	CASSGGQGVIPYEQYF
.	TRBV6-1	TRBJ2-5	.	CASSETSFQETQYF
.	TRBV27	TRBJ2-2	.	CASSLYAGSGPGELFF
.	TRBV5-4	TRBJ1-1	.	CASSHEASNTEAFF
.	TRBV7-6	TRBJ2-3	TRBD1	CASSRKPGGTDTQYF
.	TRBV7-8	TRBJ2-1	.	CASSPGGGLEQFF
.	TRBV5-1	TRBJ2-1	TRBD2	CASSRGEGLGEQFF
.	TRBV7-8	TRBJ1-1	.	CASGRSRVNTEAFF